This TCR beta chain comes out of a study of shared clonotypes between healthy human individuals. Terminally differentiated effector memory CD45RA+ cells were excluded by CCR7 positive selection of CD45RO-negative cells. This CDR3 is built from 15 residues. Germline trimming cut 5 bases from V and 0 bases from J; bases unmatched to any gene: 5. The germline V gene has CDR1 SGHNT and CDR2 YYREEE (reference sequence). TCRdb's table, derived via immunoSEQ multiplex PCR, lists solely in-frame clones and lacks some. The sample lists hundreds of thousands of clones, roughly 95% occurring once. The TCR was taken from a young woman in good health. This sequence joins TRBV5-4 and TRBJ2-7, with TRBD2 identical over 10 bases. Sample: naive CD8+ T cells sorted from blood. CDR3 coding DNA: TGTGCCAGCAGGGACGGGACTAGCGCCTCCTACGAGCAGTACTTC. It is translated as CASRDGTSASYEQYF.